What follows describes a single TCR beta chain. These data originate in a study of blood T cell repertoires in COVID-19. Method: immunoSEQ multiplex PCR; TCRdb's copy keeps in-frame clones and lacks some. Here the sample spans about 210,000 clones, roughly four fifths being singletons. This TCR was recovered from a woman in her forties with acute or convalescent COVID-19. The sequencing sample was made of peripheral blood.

CDR3: CASNRGYYNEQFF. DNA for the CDR3: TGTGCCAGTAACCGGGGATACTACAATGAGCAGTTCTTC. The V gene is TRBV19, the J gene TRBJ2-1; D is possibly TRBD2 (5 bases). This CDR3 comprises 13 residues. The V and J ends lost 7 bases and 3 bases respectively, with 10 bases between them. The germline CDR1 and CDR2 sequences are LNHDA and SQIVND (reference sequence).